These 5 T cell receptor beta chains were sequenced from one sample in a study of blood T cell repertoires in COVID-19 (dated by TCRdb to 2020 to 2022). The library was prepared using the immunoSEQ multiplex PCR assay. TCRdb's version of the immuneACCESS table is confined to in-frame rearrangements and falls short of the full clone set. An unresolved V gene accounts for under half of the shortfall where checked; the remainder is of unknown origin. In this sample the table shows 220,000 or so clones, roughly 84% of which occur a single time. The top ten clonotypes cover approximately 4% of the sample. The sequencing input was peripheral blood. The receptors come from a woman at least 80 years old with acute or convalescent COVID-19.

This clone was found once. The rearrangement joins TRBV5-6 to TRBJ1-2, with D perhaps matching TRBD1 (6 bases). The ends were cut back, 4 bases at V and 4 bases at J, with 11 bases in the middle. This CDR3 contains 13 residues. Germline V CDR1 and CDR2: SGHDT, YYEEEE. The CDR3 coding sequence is TGTGCCAGCAGCCCGGACAGCGTCTATGGCTACACCTTC. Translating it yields CASSPDSVYGYTF.

CDR3 protein: CASSVGQGDNEKLFF. CDR3 nucleotides: TGTGCCAGCAGCGTGGGACAGGGAGATAATGAAAAACTGTTTTTT. J is TRBJ1-4 and V is TRBV11-3, with 9 positions matching TRBD1. Germline values: CDR1 SGHNT, CDR2 YENEEA. The CDR3 runs 15 residues. The V gene end was trimmed by 5 bases and the J gene end by 4 bases; junction bases not matched to a gene: 5. The entire variable domain, with the rest obtained from reference TRBV11-3 and TRBJ1-4, is as follows: EAGVVQSPRYKIIEKKQPVAFWCNPISGHNTLYWYLQNLGQGPELLIRYENEEAVDDSQLPKDRFSAERLKGVDSTLKIQPAELGDSAVYLCASSVGQGDNEKLFFGSGTQLSVL.

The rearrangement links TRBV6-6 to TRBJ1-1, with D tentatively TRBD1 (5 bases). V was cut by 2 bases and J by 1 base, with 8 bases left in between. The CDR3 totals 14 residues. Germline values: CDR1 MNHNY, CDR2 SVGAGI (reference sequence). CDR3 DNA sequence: TGTGCCAGCAGTTACGTGGGGCGGAACACTGAAGCTTTCTTT. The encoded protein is CASSYVGRNTEAFF.

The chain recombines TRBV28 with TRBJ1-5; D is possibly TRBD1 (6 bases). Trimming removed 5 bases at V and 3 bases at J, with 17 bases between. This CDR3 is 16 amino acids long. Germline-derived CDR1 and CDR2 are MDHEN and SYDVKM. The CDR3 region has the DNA TGTGCCAGCAGTCCCGCCCTACAGGGATTCAATCAGCCCCAGCATTTT. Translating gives CASSPALQGFNQPQHF.

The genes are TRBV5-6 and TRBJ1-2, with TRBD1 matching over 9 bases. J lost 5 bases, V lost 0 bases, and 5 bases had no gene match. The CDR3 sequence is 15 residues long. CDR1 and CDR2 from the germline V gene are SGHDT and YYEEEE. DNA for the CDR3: TGTGCCAGCAGCTTGGGGGGACAGGGACAATATGGCTACACCTTC. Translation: CASSLGGQGQYGYTF.